This T cell receptor beta chain was sequenced during a study of cytomegalovirus exposure and HLA in healthy donors. Whole-study findings and limits: In vitro checks showed that a few CMV-associated chains really do target CMV antigens. According to a subsequent analysis, TCR clusters from the first cohort were inclined to appear together in the 120 or so validation repertoires.

About this clone itself: Its antigen remains unknown.

This CDR3 comprises 15 residues. V was trimmed by 2 bases and J by 2 bases, leaving 12 bases between them. Germline CDR1 reads MNHEY; CDR2 reads SVGAGI. Libraries were prepared by immunoSEQ multiplex PCR; TCRdb keeps only in-frame clonotypes and omits some of them. The sample has about 130,000 clones, 85% to 90% seen once. The TCR originated in a woman between 18 and 29 years old in good health and CMV-seronegative. The sample consisted of PBMCs. The rearrangement links TRBV6-5 to TRBJ1-2; no clear D. In DNA, the CDR3 is TGTGCCAGCAGTTACAATTTGAGAGCAAACTATGGCTACACCTTC. It codes for CASSYNLRANYGYTF.